The 27 T cell receptor beta chains below come from one sample, sequenced in a study of regulatory T cells in long-lasting Graves disease. Indicated time point: newly diagnosed GD, antithyroid drugs for less than 3 months. Extracted PBMC RNA gave rise to the TCR library. Both iRepertoire HTBI primers and Arm-PCR of CDR3 regions were used to build the TCR beta libraries. A single record per CDR3 protein comes from TCRdb applying MiXCR to the multiplex PCR reads. The sample includes about 330,000 distinct CDR3 sequences, roughly 17% of them seen just once. The same sample was also studied in work on T cells in Graves' hyperthyroidism and ophthalmopathy.

The material sequenced was peripheral blood mononuclear cells (PBMCs), taken at new diagnosis, from a patient treated with antithyroid drugs. These receptors all stem from a woman aged 18-29 years with Graves disease.

This clonotype has at least ten counts. The CDR3 DNA reads TGCAGTACCAAGTCGCCGTCGGGGGATCTGGCCGAGCAGTACTTC. This translates into CSTKSPSGDLAEQYF. V gene TRBV20-1 combines with J gene TRBJ2-7; TRBD2 is a possible D gene (6 bases). The V and J ends lost 8 bases and 6 bases respectively, with 26 bases between them. The V gene's germline CDR1 is DFQATT and CDR2 SNEGSKA (reference sequence). This CDR3 is 15 amino acids long.

This clonotype was recorded at least ten times. The V call is TRBV18, the J call TRBJ2-4; D unresolved. In germline, CDR1 is KGHSH, CDR2 LQKENI. Trimming removed 0 bases from V and 9 bases from J, with 15 bases in between. The CDR3 covers 15 residues. The CDR3 DNA is TGTGCCAGCTCACCACCGATGGAACAGTTGGTCATTCAGTACTTC. Translated: CASSPPMEQLVIQYF.

Worth noting for this clonotype: The junction and the germline gene differ at one end; a read error may be behind it. The chain has TRBV5-1 and TRBJ1-3; no reliable D call. The germline gives CDR1 SGHRS, CDR2 YFSETQ. CDR3 length: 15 amino acids. This CDR3 reads CASSVALRSGNTIYF. Written as DNA, the CDR3 is TGTGCCAGCAGCGTAGCCCTCCGATCTGGAAACACCATATATTTT.

The chain uses TRBV20-1 and TRBJ1-1; D not resolved. Germline V CDR1 and CDR2: DFQATT, SNEGSKA (reference sequence). With 0 bases removed from V and 10 bases from J, the gap between germline ends came to 15 bases. The CDR3 runs 13 residues. As DNA, the CDR3 is TGCAGTGCTAGAGATGACGGGCCGCGAAGAGCTTTCTTT. Amino acid sequence: CSARDDGPRRAFF.

The sample holds many counts of this clonotype. The chain has TRBV14 and TRBJ2-3; D possibly corresponds to TRBD2 (5 bases). From germline, CDR1 is SGHDN and CDR2 FVKESK. This CDR3 spans 16 amino acids. V was pared by 4 bases and J by 4 bases, with 18 bases between. This CDR3 is CASSLNLNPRADTQYF. CDR3 nucleotides: TGTGCCAGCAGCCTTAACCTCAATCCGAGGGCAGATACGCAGTATTTT. Supplemented by reference TRBV14 and TRBJ2-3, the full variable domain reads EAGVTQFPSHSVIEKGQTVTLRCDPISGHDNLYWYRRVMGKEIKFLLHFVKESKQDESGMPNNRFLAERTGGTYSTLKVQPAELEDSGVYFCASSLNLNPRADTQYFGPGTRLTVL.

Notes on this clonotype: A read error may be the cause here, since a much bigger clone is one base away. The rearrangement joins TRBV15 to TRBJ2-1; 9 bases map to TRBD1. CDR1 is LNHNV and CDR2 is YYDKDF in the germline V gene (reference sequence). The CDR3 length is 15 residues. For the CDR3, the DNA is TGTGCCACCGGCAGAGGTGGACAGGGGTTCAATGAGCAGTTCTTC. It translates to CATGRGGQGFNEQFF.

This chain connects TRBV9 to TRBJ1-3; no firm D call. This CDR3 is built from 16 residues. V was trimmed by 3 bases and J by 0 bases, leaving 13 bases between them. Germline V gene sequence: CDR1 SGDLS, CDR2 YYNGEE. CDR3 protein: CASSAGPASSGNTIYF. DNA for the CDR3: TGTGCCAGCAGCGCGGGCCCAGCTAGCTCTGGAAACACCATATATTTT.

This sequence joins TRBV20-1 and TRBJ1-4; TRBD1 matches at 9 bases. Per the germline V gene, CDR1 is DFQATT and CDR2 is SNEGSKA (reference sequence). Trimming at V came to 5 bases and at J to 7 bases, leaving 8 bases not matched to a gene. CDR3 size: 14 residues. Here the CDR3 DNA reads TGCAGTGCTGGGGGCGACAGGGGGTCTGAAAAACTGTTTTTT. Its translation is CSAGGDRGSEKLFF.

Of note for this clonotype: With a far larger clone one base away, a read error is the likely cause. This chain uses TRBV10-3 with TRBJ1-2; tentative D call: TRBD1 (6 bases). Deletions cut 3 bases from V and 4 bases from J, with 15 bases between. CDR1 and CDR2 (germline): ENHRY, SYGVKD. CDR3 size: 15 residues. The CDR3 DNA reads as TGTGCCATCAGTGAAGGACAGCCTCGATTCTATGGCTACACCTTC. It yields the protein CAISEGQPRFYGYTF.

The chain is built from TRBV20-1 and TRBJ1-3, with 10 nucleotides matching TRBD1. J was trimmed by 5 bases and V by 5 bases; bases with no gene match: 18. CDR1 is DFQATT, CDR2 SNEGSKA, per germline (reference sequence). The CDR3 is 18 amino acids. The CDR3 loop is CSADSGTGDLVLRNTIYF. Here the CDR3 DNA reads TGCAGTGCTGACTCCGGGACAGGGGATCTTGTTCTTAGAAACACCATATATTTT.

This clonotype was seen repeatedly, ten times or more. The gene calls are TRBV6-1 and TRBJ1-2; TRBD1 agrees at 8 bases. The germline V gene encodes CDR1 MNHNS and CDR2 SASEGT. After removal of 2 bases from V and 1 base from J, the junction contained 6 bases not matched to a gene. CDR3 length: 16 amino acids. The CDR3 region has the DNA TGTGCCAGCAGTGAACTCCGGACAGGGAGTAACTATGGCTACACCTTC. It is translated as CASSELRTGSNYGYTF.

This clonotype was picked up many times. V and J are TRBV5-6 and TRBJ2-4, with D unresolved. Germline CDR1 and CDR2: SGHDT and YYEEEE. V lost 6 bases and J 0 bases, leaving 13 bases between the germline ends. The CDR3 is made up of 15 amino acids. The DNA for the CDR3 is TGTGCCAGCACTCCCGGGCCAGAAGCCAAAAACATTCAGTACTTC. This codes for CASTPGPEAKNIQYF.

This clonotype was picked up many times. This sequence joins TRBV6-2 or TRBV6-3 and TRBJ2-7; 10 bases align to TRBD2. Germline V gives CDR1 MNHEY, CDR2 SVGEGT. The V gene end was trimmed by 0 bases and the J gene end by 4 bases; junction bases not matched to a gene: 6. The CDR3 totals 16 residues. CDR3 sequence reads: CASSYSASGSQYEQYF. The CDR3 DNA sequence: TGTGCCAGCAGTTACTCAGCTAGCGGGAGCCAATACGAGCAGTACTTC.

In this sample, this clonotype turned up many times. The chain combines TRBV28 with TRBJ1-5, with D possibly being TRBD1 (6 bases). V was cut by 2 bases and J by 5 bases, with 22 bases left in between. The CDR3 is 18 residues long. From germline, CDR1 is MDHEN and CDR2 SYDVKM. The CDR3 loop reads CASSLSPLGAVLHQPQHF. CDR3 sequence (DNA): TGTGCCAGCAGTTTAAGTCCTCTGGGGGCCGTTCTTCATCAGCCCCAGCATTTT.

This clonotype has ten or more counts. The chain links TRBV7-2 to TRBJ1-1; D unresolved. Germline V gene lookup returns CDR1 SGHTA and CDR2 FQGNSA. V dropped 5 bases and J dropped 4 bases, with 11 bases sitting between them. The CDR3 length is 13 residues. For the CDR3, the DNA is TGTGCCAGCAGCCTCTATGAAGGCACTGAAGCTTTCTTT. Its translation is CASSLYEGTEAFF. The full variable domain, rest sourced from reference TRBV7-2 and TRBJ1-1, is GAGVSQSPSNKVTEKGKDVELRCDPISGHTALYWYRQSLGQGLEFLIYFQGNSAPDKSGLPSDRFSAERTGGSVSTLTIQRTQQEDSAVYLCASSLYEGTEAFFGQGTRLTVV.

This clonotype was seen ten or more times. J is TRBJ1-2 and V is TRBV6-5; 8 positions match TRBD1. Germline V gene data show CDR1 as MNHEY and CDR2 as SVGAGI. This CDR3 spans 14 amino acids. Unmatched junction bases numbered 1, after V lost 2 bases and J lost 2 bases. Written as DNA, the CDR3 is TGTGCCAGCAGTTACCGGACAGGGAACTATGGCTACACCTTC. This sequence encodes CASSYRTGNYGYTF.

CDR3 nucleotides: TGTGCCAGCAGTTTTGGGGGGCAAGAGACCCAGTACTTC. Protein sequence: CASSFGGQETQYF. The rearrangement uses TRBV12-3 or TRBV12-4 and TRBJ2-5; the D gene is possibly TRBD2 (6 bases). There are 13 residues in the CDR3. V gave up 3 bases and J gave up 2 bases, with 7 bases separating them.

This clonotype has more than one count but fewer than ten. J is TRBJ1-2 and V is TRBV19; D remains ambiguous. The CDR3 contains 16 residues. V lost 7 bases and J 8 bases, leaving 26 bases between the germline ends. Germline assignment: CDR1 LNHDA and CDR2 SQIVND (reference sequence). CDR3 sequence reads: CASKGKVRAARQGYTF. The CDR3 DNA is TGTGCCAGTAAGGGAAAAGTCCGGGCAGCCCGTCAGGGCTACACCTTC.

This chain connects TRBV5-1 to TRBJ2-1, with TRBD2 matching 11 bases. The CDR3 has 15 residues. V was pared by 3 bases and J by 6 bases, with 5 bases of the junction left unmatched. Looked up from germline, CDR1 is SGHRS and CDR2 is YFSETQ. CDR3 in amino acids: CASSSTGTSGNEQFF. The CDR3 DNA reads TGCGCCAGCAGCTCCACAGGGACTAGCGGCAATGAGCAGTTCTTC.

With regard to this clonotype: A single base separates this from a much larger clone, so it may be a read error. The V call is TRBV3-1, the J call TRBJ1-1, with D possibly matching TRBD1 (5 bases). Germline V gene lookup returns CDR1 LGHDT and CDR2 YNNKEL (reference sequence). The CDR3 extends over 12 amino acids. CDR3 DNA sequence: TGTGTCAGCAGGGACTGGGGCACTGAAGCTTTCTTT. This codes for CVSRDWGTEAFF.

This clonotype came up a few times. The DNA for the CDR3 is TGTGCCAGCAGTCCGCCGGGACGGGAATCCTACGAGCAGTACTTC. This codes for CASSPPGRESYEQYF. The V and J genes are TRBV5-5 and TRBJ2-7; D possibly matches TRBD1 or TRBD2 (5 bases each). Germline loops: CDR1 SGHKS, CDR2 YYEKEE (reference sequence). Trimming cost V 5 bases and J 1 base, with 16 bases left between them. This CDR3 has 15 residues.

This clonotype came up many times. The CDR3 DNA follows: TGTGCCAGCAGTCGCACCGGGCCTAGCGGGGGTGGTGAGCAGTTCTTC. Residues: CASSRTGPSGGGEQFF. The chain uses TRBV12-3 or TRBV12-4 and TRBJ2-1, with 10 bases aligning to TRBD2. V dropped 5 bases and J dropped 9; count of bases not matched to a gene: 13. The CDR3 contains 16 residues.

This clonotype has more than one count but fewer than ten. CDR3 residues: CASSPDKGPKGLGNEQFF. CDR3 DNA sequence: TGTGCCAGCAGCCCGGACAAGGGACCAAAAGGGCTGGGCAATGAGCAGTTCTTC. The chain has TRBV5-4 and TRBJ2-1; tentatively, D is TRBD1 or TRBD2 (5 bases each). The CDR3 is made up of 18 amino acids. Germline CDR1 and CDR2: SGHNT and YYREEE (reference sequence). V was pared by 4 bases and J by 6 bases, with 26 bases between.

The gene calls are TRBV28 and TRBJ2-7, with unresolved D. This CDR3 contains 13 residues. Trimming pared 5 bases from V and 3 bases from J, leaving 11 bases between. Germline CDR1 is MDHEN and CDR2 is SYDVKM. CDR3 sequence: CASSVPQYYEQYF. The CDR3 nucleotides read TGTGCCAGCAGTGTCCCTCAATACTACGAGCAGTACTTC.

A remark on this clonotype: This may come from a read error, since a much larger clone is one base off. The chain links TRBV3-1 to TRBJ2-3; perhaps TRBD2 as D (6 bases). The CDR3 covers 12 residues. The germline gives CDR1 LGHDT, CDR2 YNNKEL (reference sequence). DNA for the CDR3: TGTGCCAGCAGCCCCTGGGGGGATACGCAGTGTTTT. Protein sequence: CASSPWGDTQCF.

Ten or more counts support this clonotype. A junction end diverges from the germline sequence, so it may reflect a read error. The rearrangement joins TRBV28 to TRBJ2-1; 8 bases fit TRBD2. CDR1 is MDHEN, CDR2 SYDVKM, per germline. The CDR3 spans 14 residues. The CDR3 nucleotides are TGTACCAGCAGTTTGGGGACTAGGTACAATGAGCAGTTCTTC. This sequence encodes CTSSLGTRYNEQFF. Complete variable domain (other parts from reference TRBV28 and TRBJ2-1): DVKVTQSSRYLVKRTGEKVFLECVQDMDHENMFWYRQDPGLGLRLIYFSYDVKMKEKGDIPEGYSVSREKKERFSLILESASTNQTSMYLCTSSLGTRYNEQFFGPGTRLTVL.

This clonotype was picked up many times. The chain combines TRBV2 with TRBJ1-5; D is undetermined. Trimming shortened V by 3 bases and J by 7 bases, and 7 bases separated the two germline ends. This CDR3 contains 12 residues. CDR1 and CDR2 from the germline V gene are SNHLY and FYNNEI. As DNA, the CDR3 is TGTGCCAGCAGTGATACGGGGCAGCCCCAGCATTTT. It translates to CASSDTGQPQHF.